These T cell receptor beta chains were read from a single sample in a study of shared clonotypes between healthy human individuals. The data were produced by immunoSEQ multiplex PCR, yet TCRdb's version contains in-frame clones alone and is incomplete. The sample records 1.6 million or so clones, 98% being singletons. Material for sequencing was naive CD4+ T cells sorted from blood. These receptors were taken from a young man in good health. The CDR3 runs from the conserved cysteine through the conserved F or W. A D gene is named only where the DNA matches it firmly.

d_call: TRBD1; j_call: TRBJ2-3; v_call: TRBV6-1; cdr3_length: 15; cdr3_aa: CASSLTTGDTDTQYF
d_call: TRBD2; j_call: TRBJ2-7; v_call: TRBV5-4; cdr3_length: 16; cdr3_aa: CASSSGTSGVYYEQYF
d_call: TRBD1; j_call: TRBJ1-5; v_call: TRBV7-8; cdr3_length: 15; cdr3_aa: CASSVGQGLGQPQHF
d_call: NA; j_call: TRBJ1-5; v_call: TRBV4-2; cdr3_length: 14; cdr3_aa: CASSQAAPGQPQHF
d_call: NA; j_call: TRBJ2-7; v_call: TRBV18; cdr3_length: 12; cdr3_aa: CASSPGTREQYF
d_call: TRBD1; j_call: TRBJ2-3; v_call: TRBV7-3; cdr3_length: 16; cdr3_aa: CASSLRRVGGADTQYF
d_call: TRBD2; j_call: TRBJ2-5; v_call: TRBV29-1; cdr3_length: 14; cdr3_aa: CSGGGLAGAETQYF
d_call: TRBD1; j_call: TRBJ2-3; v_call: TRBV9; cdr3_length: 17; cdr3_aa: CASSAGTGGWGTDTQYF
d_call: TRBD1; j_call: TRBJ1-4; v_call: TRBV10-3; cdr3_length: 15; cdr3_aa: CATQTGASANEKLFF
d_call: TRBD1; j_call: TRBJ1-4; v_call: TRBV28; cdr3_length: 16; cdr3_aa: CASSRQGASTNEKLFF
d_call: TRBD2; j_call: TRBJ2-1; v_call: TRBV10-2; cdr3_length: 16; cdr3_aa: CASSPSGGRKYNEQFF
d_call: NA; j_call: TRBJ2-7; v_call: TRBV5-6; cdr3_length: 16; cdr3_aa: CASSSTRASAIYEQYF
d_call: TRBD1; j_call: TRBJ1-1; v_call: TRBV19; cdr3_length: 13; cdr3_aa: CASRDRGRTEAFF
d_call: NA; j_call: TRBJ2-4; v_call: TRBV6-5; cdr3_length: 15; cdr3_aa: CASSPRGLAKNIQYF
d_call: TRBD2; j_call: TRBJ2-7; v_call: TRBV6-1; cdr3_length: 13; cdr3_aa: CASRLALNYEQYF
d_call: NA; j_call: TRBJ2-3; v_call: TRBV29-1; cdr3_length: 13; cdr3_aa: CSVVPGPTDTQYF
d_call: NA; j_call: TRBJ1-5; v_call: TRBV4-1; cdr3_length: 15; cdr3_aa: CASSQDNDQNQPQHF
d_call: TRBD2; j_call: TRBJ2-5; v_call: TRBV15; cdr3_length: 16; cdr3_aa: CATSLFGTSGTETQYF
d_call: NA; j_call: TRBJ1-5; v_call: TRBV28; cdr3_length: 16; cdr3_aa: CASSLIEGLSNQPQHF
d_call: NA; j_call: TRBJ1-4; v_call: TRBV5-1; cdr3_length: 14; cdr3_aa: CASREGQANEKLFF
d_call: TRBD2; j_call: TRBJ2-7; v_call: TRBV28; cdr3_length: 16; cdr3_aa: CASSSPGTSGRYEQYF
d_call: NA; j_call: TRBJ2-1; v_call: TRBV29-1; cdr3_length: 13; cdr3_aa: CSVDRDPYNEQFF
d_call: TRBD1; j_call: TRBJ2-7; v_call: TRBV4-1; cdr3_length: 19; cdr3_aa: CASSRDQGAGLGGSYEQYF
d_call: TRBD2; j_call: TRBJ2-3; v_call: TRBV5-1; cdr3_length: 16; cdr3_aa: CASSPPTSGMPDTQYF
d_call: NA; j_call: TRBJ1-1; v_call: TRBV28; cdr3_length: 14; cdr3_aa: CASSLWGQNTEAFF